Presented here are 3 T cell receptor beta chains from one specimen sequenced in a study of response to subunit inactivated influenza vaccine. TCRdb re-derived calls from the RT-PCR reads in MiXCR, one entry per CDR3 protein. The sample has around 540,000 distinct CDR3 sequences, about 12% seen once. The sequencing used PBMCs from blood, collected on the day of vaccination. These receptor sequences come from a man aged 50 to 60 who received an inactivated influenza vaccine.

The chain combines TRBV20-1 with TRBJ2-7; 9 nucleotides align to TRBD1. This CDR3 is 14 amino acids long. Germline V gene lookup returns CDR1 DFQATT and CDR2 SNEGSKA (reference sequence). Unmatched junction bases numbered 11, after V lost 6 bases and J lost 5 bases. The CDR3 region has the DNA TGCAGTGCGACCGGGACAGGGAGGGGTAACGAGCAGTACTTC. Encoded protein: CSATGTGRGNEQYF.

This clonotype was seen more than once but under ten times. J is TRBJ2-3 and V is TRBV9; D is possibly TRBD1 (5 bases). In germline, CDR1 is SGDLS, CDR2 YYNGEE. The CDR3 has 17 amino acids. Trimming pared 0 bases from V and 4 bases from J, leaving 18 bases between. CDR3 amino acids: CASSVGGGTRVSDTQYF. In DNA, the CDR3 is TGTGCCAGCAGCGTAGGGGGCGGAACTCGTGTCTCAGATACGCAGTATTTT.

This clonotype turned up a few times. The chain uses TRBV28 and TRBJ2-3; D is unresolved. There are 14 residues in the CDR3. The germline CDR1 and CDR2 sequences are MDHEN and SYDVKM. Between the trimmed V and J ends, which lost 4 bases and 6 bases, there was a span of 14 bases. The CDR3 is CASSSRASSDTQYF. The CDR3, as DNA: TGTGCCAGCAGTTCTCGGGCCTCCTCGGATACGCAGTATTTT.